This T cell receptor (beta chain) originates from a study of T cells after yellow fever vaccination. V was pared by 0 bases and J by 6 bases, with 0 bases of the junction left unmatched. The CDR3 covers 15 residues. Germline lookup yields CDR1 MRHNA and CDR2 SNTAGT. TCRdb reprocessed the 5' RACE reads via MiXCR and lists one record per CDR3 protein. The sample lists some 70,000 distinct CDR3 sequences, more than 6.5% occurring once. By share of the sample, this clonotype is medium-sized (0.01 to 0.1%). The chain uses TRBV6-4 and TRBJ2-3, with 13 bases matching TRBD2. This TCR came from a man between 18 and 29 years old who received the YFV17D yellow fever vaccine. The material sequenced was CD8+ T cells sorted from PBMCs, taken around 45 days after the first yellow fever vaccination. CDR3 in DNA: TGTGCCAGCAGTGACTCGACTAGCGGGGGGGATACGCAGTATTTT. It yields the protein CASSDSTSGGDTQYF.